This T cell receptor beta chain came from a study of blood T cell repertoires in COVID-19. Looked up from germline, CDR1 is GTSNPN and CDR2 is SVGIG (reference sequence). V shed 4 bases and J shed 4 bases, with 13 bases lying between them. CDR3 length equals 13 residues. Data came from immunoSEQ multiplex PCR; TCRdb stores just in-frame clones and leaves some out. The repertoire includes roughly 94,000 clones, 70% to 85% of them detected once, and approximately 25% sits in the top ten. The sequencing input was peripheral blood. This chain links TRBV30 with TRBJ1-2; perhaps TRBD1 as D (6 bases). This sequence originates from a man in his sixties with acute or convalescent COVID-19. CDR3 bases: TGTGCCTGGACCGAGGACAGTTTCTATGGCTACACCTTC. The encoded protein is CAWTEDSFYGYTF.